This TCR beta chain stems from a study of cytomegalovirus exposure and HLA in healthy donors. Background on the study: HLA-typed donors were the source of approximately 85 million unique TCRs held in an early data release. Notes on the study in general: In a later analysis, parvovirus B19, influenza, CMV and Epstein-Barr virus appeared linked to several top co-occurrence clusters.

With regard to this clone: What it binds is not known.

Use of 60 Vbeta and 13 Jbeta primers characterized the PCR. Sequencing was performed with immunoSEQ multiplex PCR; in TCRdb, only in-frame clones are kept and a portion is missing. The table shows 80,000 or so clones, with 77% occurring only once. V lost 4 bases, J lost 5 bases, and 8 bases stayed unmatched. The CDR3 covers 14 residues. Germline V lookup: CDR1 SGHRS, CDR2 YFSETQ. The source is a middle-aged man in good health and CMV-seropositive. The sequencing input was PBMCs. The rearrangement joins TRBV5-1 to TRBJ2-5, with 7 bases lining up with TRBD2. CDR3 residues: CASSRGGGPETQYF. The CDR3 DNA reads as TGCGCCAGCAGCCGGGGCGGGGGACCGGAGACCCAGTACTTC.